The following is a T cell receptor (beta chain) sequence with its context. In the source study's methods: Scientists estimated how many nucleated cells there were by amplifying reference gene primers. The assay was immunoSEQ multiplex PCR, and TCRdb's table has in-frame clones only and misses some. V and J calls and clone size come straight from that table; D and trimming were deduced from the DNA. Of around 340,000 clones in the sample, approximately 83% are singletons; the top ten hold about 4%. This sample is drawn from a study of blood T cell repertoires in COVID-19. Study in general: PBMCs, B-cell-depleted T cells, or T cells were the source of the cDNA or gDNA that made up the material.

Per the germline V gene, CDR1 is LNHDA and CDR2 is SQIVND (reference sequence). CDR3 length equals 13 residues. The trim removed 3 bases at V and 4 bases at J, leaving 0 bases unmatched. Participants had their cohort set by participant-reported clinical history. This sequence joins TRBV19 and TRBJ2-3; 8 bases map to TRBD1. This TCR was sampled from a woman aged 35 to 49 with acute COVID-19. Sequencing was done on a sample of PBMCs or T cells enriched from blood (not recorded which). CDR3 in DNA: TGTGCCAGTAGTATGGACAGGGCAGATACGCAGTATTTT. This codes for CASSMDRADTQYF.